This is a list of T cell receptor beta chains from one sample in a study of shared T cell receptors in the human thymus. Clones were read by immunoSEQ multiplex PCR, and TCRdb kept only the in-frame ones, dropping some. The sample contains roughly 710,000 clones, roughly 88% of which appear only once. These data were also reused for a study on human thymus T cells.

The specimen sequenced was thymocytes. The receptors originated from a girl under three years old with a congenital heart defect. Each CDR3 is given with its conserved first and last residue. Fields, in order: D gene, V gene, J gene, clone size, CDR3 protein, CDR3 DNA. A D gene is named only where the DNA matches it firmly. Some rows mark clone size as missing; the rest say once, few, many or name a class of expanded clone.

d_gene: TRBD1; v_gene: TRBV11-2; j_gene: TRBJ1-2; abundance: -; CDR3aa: CASSSGRQGGYTF; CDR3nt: TGTGCCAGCAGCTCCGGAAGACAGGGCGGCTACACCTTC
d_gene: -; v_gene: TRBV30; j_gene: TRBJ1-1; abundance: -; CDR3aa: CAWRGRQYEAFF; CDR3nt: TGTGCCTGGAGGGGGCGACAGTACGAAGCTTTCTTT
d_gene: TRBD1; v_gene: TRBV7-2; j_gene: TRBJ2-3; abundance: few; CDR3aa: CASSRDRGTDTQYF; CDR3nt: TGTGCCAGCAGCCGGGACAGGGGCACAGATACGCAGTATTTT
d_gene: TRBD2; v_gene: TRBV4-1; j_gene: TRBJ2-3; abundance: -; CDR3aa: CASSQDGTSGGGDTQYF; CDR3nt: TGCGCCAGCAGCCAAGATGGGACTAGCGGGGGTGGAGATACGCAGTATTTT
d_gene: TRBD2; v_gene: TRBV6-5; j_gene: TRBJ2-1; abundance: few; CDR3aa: CADQRGNYNEQFF; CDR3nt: TGTGCAGATCAGCGGGGGAACTACAATGAGCAGTTCTTC
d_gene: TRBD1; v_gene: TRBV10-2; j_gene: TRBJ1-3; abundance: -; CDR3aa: CASRARQLPQGVSGNTIYF; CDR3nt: TGCGCCAGCAGAGCCAGACAGCTTCCCCAGGGGGTGTCTGGAAACACCATATATTTT
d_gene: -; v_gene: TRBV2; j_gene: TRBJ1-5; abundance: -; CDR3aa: CASSLLPAGQYSNQPQHF; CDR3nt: TGTGCCAGCAGTCTACTTCCTGCCGGACAGTATAGCAATCAGCCCCAGCATTTT
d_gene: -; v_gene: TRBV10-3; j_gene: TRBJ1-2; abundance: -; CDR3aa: CAITPRRTNYGYTF; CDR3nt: TGTGCCATCACTCCCCGTCGTACTAACTATGGCTACACCTTC
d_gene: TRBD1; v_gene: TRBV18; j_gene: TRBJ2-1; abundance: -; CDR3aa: CASSPPTGLGSHNEQFF; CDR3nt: TGTGCCAGCTCACCACCGACAGGGCTTGGGTCCCACAATGAGCAGTTCTTC
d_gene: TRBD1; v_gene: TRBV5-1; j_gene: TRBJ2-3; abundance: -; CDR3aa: CASSLGGTGPEGDTQYF; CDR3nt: TGCGCCAGCAGCTTGGGAGGGACAGGCCCCGAAGGGGATACGCAGTATTTT
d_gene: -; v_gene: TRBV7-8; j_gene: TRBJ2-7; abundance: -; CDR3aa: CASSFPTGAPALVYEQYF; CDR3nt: TGTGCCAGCAGCTTTCCGACAGGCGCTCCCGCCCTCGTCTACGAGCAGTACTTC
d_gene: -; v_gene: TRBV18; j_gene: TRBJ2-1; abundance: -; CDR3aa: CASSLSWCEQFF; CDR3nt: TGTGCCAGCTCACTTAGCTGGTGTGAGCAGTTCTTC
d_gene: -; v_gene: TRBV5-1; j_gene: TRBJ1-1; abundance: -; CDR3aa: CASSSRVMNTEAFF; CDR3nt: TGCGCCAGCAGCTCCAGGGTGATGAACACTGAAGCTTTCTTT
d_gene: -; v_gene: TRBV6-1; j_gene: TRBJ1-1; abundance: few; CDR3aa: CASSEEPHLNTEAFF; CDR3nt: TGTGCCAGCAGTGAAGAGCCCCACCTGAACACTGAAGCTTTCTTT
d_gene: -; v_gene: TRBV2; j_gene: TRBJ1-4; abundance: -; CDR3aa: CASSKTGGATNEKLFF; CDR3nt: TGTGCCAGCAGCAAGACAGGTGGCGCAACTAATGAAAAACTGTTTTTT